Below are 17 T cell receptor beta chains sequenced from a single sample in a study of blood T cell repertoires in COVID-19. The table came from immunoSEQ multiplex PCR; TCRdb's copy has only in-frame clones and leaves some out. The sample lists about 130,000 clones, about 85% occurring once. The sample was peripheral blood. Source of these receptors: a woman older than 75 with acute or convalescent COVID-19.

The rearrangement joins TRBV7-9 to TRBJ2-2; D is uncertain. The CDR3 sequence is 14 residues long. Germline-derived CDR1 and CDR2 are SEHNR and FQNEAQ (reference sequence). Trimming shortened V by 5 bases and J by 0 bases, and 7 bases separated the two germline ends. The CDR3 nucleotides are TGTGCCAGCAGCCTCAACACGAACACCGGGGAGCTGTTTTTT. This translates into CASSLNTNTGELFF.

This clone was detected only once. Just one base apart from a much larger clone, this may be a read error. Other DNA variants within this sample encode the same CDR3. The rearrangement uses TRBV9 and TRBJ2-7; D possibly corresponds to TRBD1 (6 bases). CDR3 size: 15 residues. CDR1 is SGDLS and CDR2 is YYNGEE in the germline V gene. With 1 base removed from V and 5 bases from J, the gap between germline ends came to 16 bases. The CDR3 DNA reads as TGTGCCAGCAGCGTATCGGGGTGGGGGCGCGACGAGCAGTACTTC. This codes for CASSVSGWGRDEQYF. The whole variable domain, remainder taken from reference TRBV9 and TRBJ2-7, is DSGVTQTPKHLITATGQRVTLRCSPRSGDLSVYWYQQSLDQGLQFLIQYYNGEERAKGNILERFSAQQFPDLHSELNLSSLELGDSALYFCASSVSGWGRDEQYFGPGTRLTVT.

V gene TRBV7-9 combines with J gene TRBJ1-2; 9 bases are shared with TRBD1. Germline V gene data show CDR1 as SEHNR and CDR2 as FQNEAQ (reference sequence). The CDR3 length is 14 residues. The J segment lost 4 bases and the V segment lost 6 bases, leaving 6 bases of the junction unmatched. CDR3 DNA sequence: TGTGCCAGCAGTACAGGGGGCCGGGGCTATGGCTACACCTTC. This sequence encodes CASSTGGRGYGYTF.

The chain recombines TRBV6-5 with TRBJ1-2; D ambiguous. The CDR3 loop spans 12 amino acids. From germline, CDR1 is MNHEY and CDR2 SVGAGI. Trimming took 6 bases from V and 8 from J, leaving 13 bases between them. The CDR3 region has the DNA TGTGCCAGCAGGCCTCAGACGGGAGGCTACACCTTC. Its translation: CASRPQTGGYTF.

This chain uses TRBV19 with TRBJ1-2, with 7 bases matching TRBD1. J gave up 7 bases and V 5 bases, and 7 bases lay outside the gene matches. CDR1 is LNHDA and CDR2 is SQIVND in the germline V gene (reference sequence). CDR3 length: 13 residues. The CDR3 nucleotides are TGTGCCAGTAGTCGAGGGACAGAACGTGGCTACACCTTC. Its translation is CASSRGTERGYTF.

In nucleotides, the CDR3 is TGTGCCAGCAGTGCGGCGGCAGGGCGGGGAGAGACCCAGTACTTC. Translating it yields CASSAAAGRGETQYF. V usage is TRBV2 and J usage is TRBJ2-5, with D possibly TRBD2 on 6 matching bases. V lost 4 bases, J lost 4 bases, and 16 bases lay in between. The germline gives CDR1 SNHLY, CDR2 FYNNEI. The CDR3 covers 15 residues.

V gene TRBV6-5 combines with J gene TRBJ1-3; 8 bases agree with TRBD1. The V and J ends lost 2 bases and 4 bases, in that order; junction bases with no gene match: 1. The CDR3 spans 14 residues. Germline V CDR1 and CDR2: MNHEY, SVGAGI. The DNA of the CDR3 is TGTGCCAGCAGTTACACAGGGGGGGGAAACACCATATATTTT. This translates into CASSYTGGGNTIYF.

The gene calls are TRBV9 and TRBJ1-1; D is ambiguous. With 2 bases removed from V and 3 bases from J, the gap between germline ends came to 11 bases. The CDR3 spans 14 residues. Germline V gene data show CDR1 as SGDLS and CDR2 as YYNGEE. CDR3 DNA sequence: TGTGCCAGCAGCGTCCGTTCTGAGGACACTGAAGCTTTCTTT. Residues: CASSVRSEDTEAFF.

The chain uses TRBV6-5 and TRBJ1-4; D is possibly TRBD1 (5 bases). V lost 6 bases and J 0 bases, leaving 8 bases between the germline ends. Germline CDR1 is MNHEY and CDR2 is SVGAGI. The CDR3 is made up of 14 amino acids. CDR3 sequence: CASRETATNEKLFF. The CDR3 DNA reads TGTGCCAGCAGAGAGACAGCAACTAATGAAAAACTGTTTTTT.

The chain uses TRBV7-9 and TRBJ1-5, with D hard to call. Trimming cost V 5 bases and J 3 bases, with 14 bases left between them. Germline CDR1 reads SEHNR; CDR2 reads FQNEAQ (reference sequence). The CDR3 extends over 15 amino acids. The CDR3 DNA reads TGTGCCAGCAGCCCGGACGGGAGCCCCAATCAGCCCCAGCATTTT. Amino acids: CASSPDGSPNQPQHF.

The V call is TRBV5-4, the J call TRBJ2-2; 9 bases agree with TRBD1. Per the germline V gene, CDR1 is SGHNT and CDR2 is YYREEE (reference sequence). V lost 4 bases to trimming and J lost 10 bases; unmatched junction nucleotides: 14. The CDR3 has 16 amino acids. The CDR3 loop is CASSPGPLTGGMELFF. The CDR3 DNA is TGTGCCAGCAGCCCCGGCCCCCTGACAGGGGGTATGGAGCTGTTTTTT.

The chain has TRBV4-3 and TRBJ2-5; possibly TRBD2 for D (6 bases). The CDR3 consists of 16 residues. Germline V gene sequence: CDR1 LGHNA, CDR2 YSLEER. The V and J ends lost 5 bases and 2 bases respectively, with 18 bases between them. CDR3 loop: CASSRRTGEVQETQYF. DNA of the CDR3: TGCGCCAGCAGCAGAAGGACGGGGGAAGTTCAAGAGACCCAGTACTTC.

The rearrangement uses TRBV2 and TRBJ2-3, with a tentative D call TRBD2 (6 bases). Germline CDR1 reads SNHLY; CDR2 reads FYNNEI. Trimming left V 8 bases short and J 3 bases short, with 12 bases between. The CDR3 is 13 amino acids. The CDR3 protein is CASRGGVTDTQYF. In DNA, the CDR3 is TGTGCCAGCCGGGGCGGGGTTACAGATACGCAGTATTTT.

The chain links TRBV7-8 to TRBJ2-1, with TRBD2 matching over 8 bases. The CDR3 runs to 14 residues. Germline V gene data show CDR1 as SGHVS and CDR2 as FQNEAQ. Trimming took 6 bases from V and 3 from J; bases not matched to a gene: 4. Written as DNA, the CDR3 is TGTGCCAGCAGACCGGGGGGGAACTACAATGAGCAGTTCTTC. It codes for CASRPGGNYNEQFF.

The chain is built from TRBV3-1 (or the pseudogene TRBV3-2) and TRBJ1-5; no definite D call. CDR3 length equals 14 residues. Germline CDR1 reads LGHDT; CDR2 reads YNNKEL (reference sequence). V was clipped by 1 base and J by 9 bases, with 13 bases between them. CDR3 in DNA: TGTGCCAGCAGCCAAGCTTTAGGTCAGCGGCCCCAGCATTTT. This translates into CASSQALGQRPQHF.

This clone was seen only once. This chain connects TRBV3-1 (or the pseudogene TRBV3-2) to TRBJ1-1; D remains unclear. CDR1 and CDR2 from the germline V gene are LGHDT and YNNKEL (reference sequence). The CDR3 runs to 14 residues. V gave up 1 base and J gave up 1 base, with 7 bases separating them. The CDR3 spells CASSQGEGNTEAFF. The CDR3 DNA reads TGTGCCAGCAGCCAAGGGGAGGGGAACACTGAAGCTTTCTTT.

The chain links TRBV4-1 to TRBJ2-1, with TRBD1 matching over 9 bases. The CDR3 runs to 15 residues. Trimming cost V 0 bases and J 10 bases; bases outside gene matches: 7. The germline gives CDR1 MGHRA, CDR2 YSYEKL. CDR3 in amino acids: CASSQDATGGREQFF. CDR3 nucleotides: TGCGCCAGCAGCCAAGACGCGACAGGGGGAAGGGAGCAGTTCTTC.